This T cell receptor beta chain was found in a study of blood T cells in healthy people across ages. Trimming removed 6 bases at V and 4 bases at J, with 15 bases between. The germline gives CDR1 DFQATT, CDR2 SNEGSKA (reference sequence). The CDR3 extends over 13 amino acids. Alongside a J-beta primer mix, a sample-barcoded 5' primer served in a second PCR lasting 7 to 11 cycles. Each CDR3 protein gets one entry after TCRdb re-called the 5' RACE reads with MiXCR. The sample records almost 550,000 distinct CDR3 sequences, under 30% being singletons. These data also featured in a second study, about T cells of mothers and their children.

This receptor was identified in a boy aged 10-17 years in good health. Sequencing input: blood. This rearrangement joins TRBV20-1 to TRBJ1-2; TRBD1 is a possible D gene (5 bases). DNA for the CDR3: TGCAGTGCCAACTTGGGGACCTCCTATGGCTACACCTTC. Translating gives CSANLGTSYGYTF.